Listed here is a single T cell receptor beta chain. V was trimmed by 6 bases and J by 3 bases, leaving 15 bases between them. The CDR3 has 15 residues. Germline CDR1 MRHNA, CDR2 SNTAGT. Per the original data handling: Quantification of nucleated cells was approximated via reference gene primer amplification. Generated by immunoSEQ multiplex PCR, the TCRdb table keeps only in-frame clones and is missing some. V, J and clone size are taken as reported in that table, and D and trimming were inferred from the DNA itself. The sample includes approximately 40,000 clones, roughly 81% of them seen just once. This entry comes from a study of blood T cell repertoires in COVID-19. Study information: Acute and convalescent COVID-19 samples came from the United States, Italy and Spain. T cells, B-cell-depleted T cells, or PBMCs supplied cDNA or gDNA.

Sequenced material: peripheral blood. This TCR was recovered from a human donor in a cohort sampled during active COVID-19. The V and J genes are TRBV6-4 and TRBJ1-5; maybe TRBD1 (6 bases). CDR3 sequence (DNA): TGTGCCAGCAGCCCCACGGGACAAACCAATCAGCCCCAGCATTTT. The encoded protein is CASSPTGQTNQPQHF.